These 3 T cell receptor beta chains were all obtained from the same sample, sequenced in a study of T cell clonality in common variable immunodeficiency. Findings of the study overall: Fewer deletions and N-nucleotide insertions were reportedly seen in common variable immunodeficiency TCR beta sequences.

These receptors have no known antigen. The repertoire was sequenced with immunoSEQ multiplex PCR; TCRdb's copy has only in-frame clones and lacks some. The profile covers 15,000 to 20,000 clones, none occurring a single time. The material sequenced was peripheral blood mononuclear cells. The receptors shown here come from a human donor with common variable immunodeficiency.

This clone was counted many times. Incomplete CDR3 DNA: TGCGCCAGCAGCTTGTCAGCAGGGGGTGCTGAA. Protein product: CASSLSAGGAE. The entire CDR3 is CASSLSAGGAEAFF. The rearrangement links TRBV5-1 to TRBJ1-1, with 7 positions matching TRBD1. Coverage ceases 3 residues before the CDR3 finishes, and the germline J gene fills in the end. The CDR3 spans 14 residues. V lost 1 base and J lost 6; bases outside the gene matches: 6. Per the germline V gene, CDR1 is SGHRS and CDR2 is YFSETQ.

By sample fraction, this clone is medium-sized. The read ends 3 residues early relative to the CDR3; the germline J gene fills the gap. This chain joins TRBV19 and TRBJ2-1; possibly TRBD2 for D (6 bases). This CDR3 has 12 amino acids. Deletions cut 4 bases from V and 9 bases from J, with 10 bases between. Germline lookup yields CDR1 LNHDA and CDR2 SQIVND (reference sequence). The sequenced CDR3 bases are TGTGCCAGTAGTACTAGCGTGACTGAG. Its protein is CASSTSVTE. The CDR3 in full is CASSTSVTEQFF.

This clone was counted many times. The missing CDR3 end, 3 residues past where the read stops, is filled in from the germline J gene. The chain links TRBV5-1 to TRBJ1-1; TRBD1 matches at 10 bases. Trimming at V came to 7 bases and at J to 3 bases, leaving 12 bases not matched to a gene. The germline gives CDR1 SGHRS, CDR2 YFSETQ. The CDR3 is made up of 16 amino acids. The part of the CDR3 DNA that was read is TGCGCCAGCCGCTGGGGACAGGGGCTAAAGGACACTGAA. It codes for CASRWGQGLKDTE. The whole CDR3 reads CASRWGQGLKDTEAFF.